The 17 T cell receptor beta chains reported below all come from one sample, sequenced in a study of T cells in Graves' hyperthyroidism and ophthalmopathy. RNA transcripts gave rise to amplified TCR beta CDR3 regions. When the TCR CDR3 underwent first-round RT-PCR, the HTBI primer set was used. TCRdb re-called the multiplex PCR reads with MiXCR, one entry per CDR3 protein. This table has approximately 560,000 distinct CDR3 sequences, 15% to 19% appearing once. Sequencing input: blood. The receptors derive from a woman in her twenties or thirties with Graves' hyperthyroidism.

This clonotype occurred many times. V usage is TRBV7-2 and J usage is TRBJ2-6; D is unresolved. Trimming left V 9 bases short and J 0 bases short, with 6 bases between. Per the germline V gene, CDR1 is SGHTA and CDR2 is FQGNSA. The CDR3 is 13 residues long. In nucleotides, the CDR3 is TGTGCCAGTGGTTACTCTGGGGCCAACGTCCTGACTTTC. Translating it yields CASGYSGANVLTF.

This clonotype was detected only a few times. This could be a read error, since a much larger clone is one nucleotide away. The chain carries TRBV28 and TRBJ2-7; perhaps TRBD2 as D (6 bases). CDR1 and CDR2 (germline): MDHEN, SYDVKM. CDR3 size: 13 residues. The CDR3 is CAGSLAAGYEQYF. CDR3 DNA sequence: TGTGCCGGCAGCCTTGCGGCGGGATACGAGCAGTACTTC.

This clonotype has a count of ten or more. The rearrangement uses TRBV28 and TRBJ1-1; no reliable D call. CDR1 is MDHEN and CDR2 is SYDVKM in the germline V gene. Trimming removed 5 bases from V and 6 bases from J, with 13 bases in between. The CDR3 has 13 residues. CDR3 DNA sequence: TGTGCCAGCAGTCCCTCACCTGAGGCTGAAGCTTTCTTT. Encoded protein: CASSPSPEAEAFF.

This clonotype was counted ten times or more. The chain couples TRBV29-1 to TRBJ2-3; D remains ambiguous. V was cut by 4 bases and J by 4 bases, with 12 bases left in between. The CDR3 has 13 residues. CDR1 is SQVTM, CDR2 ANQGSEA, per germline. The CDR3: CSVGTAEPDTQYF. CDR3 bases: TGCAGCGTTGGAACCGCGGAGCCAGATACGCAGTATTTT.

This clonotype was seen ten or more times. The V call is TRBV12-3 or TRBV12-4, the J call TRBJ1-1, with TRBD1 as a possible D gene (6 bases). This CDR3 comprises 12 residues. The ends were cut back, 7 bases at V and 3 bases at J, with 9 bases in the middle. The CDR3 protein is CASTQGYTEAFF. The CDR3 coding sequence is TGTGCCAGCACCCAGGGGTACACTGAAGCTTTCTTT.

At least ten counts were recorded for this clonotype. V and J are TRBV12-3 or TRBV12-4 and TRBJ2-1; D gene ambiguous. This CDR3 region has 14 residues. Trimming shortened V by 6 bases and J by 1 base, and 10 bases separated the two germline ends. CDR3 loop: CASSQTRSYNEQFF. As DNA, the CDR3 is TGTGCCAGCAGCCAAACCCGTTCCTACAATGAGCAGTTCTTC.

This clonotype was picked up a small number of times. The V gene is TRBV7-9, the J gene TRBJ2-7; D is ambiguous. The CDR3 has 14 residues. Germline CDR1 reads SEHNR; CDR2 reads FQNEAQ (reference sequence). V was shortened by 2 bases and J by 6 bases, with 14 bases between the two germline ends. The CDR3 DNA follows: TGTGCCAGCAGCTTACTACGGAACCCGTCCGAGCAGTACTTC. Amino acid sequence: CASSLLRNPSEQYF.

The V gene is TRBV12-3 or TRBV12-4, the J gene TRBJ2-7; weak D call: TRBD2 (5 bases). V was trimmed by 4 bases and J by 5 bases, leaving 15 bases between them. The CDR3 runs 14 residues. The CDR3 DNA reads TGTGCCAGCAGTTACCCGGGTGGGAGCCACGAGCAGTACTTC. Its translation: CASSYPGGSHEQYF.

CDR3 DNA: TGTGCCAGCAGTTACGGGACTAGCGGGAGTAGCAATGAGCAGTTCTTC. This translates into CASSYGTSGSSNEQFF. The chain has TRBV27 and TRBJ2-1, with 14 nucleotides matching TRBD2. The CDR3 spans 16 residues. V trimming: 4 bases; J trimming: 6 bases; junction bases outside the gene matches: 5. Germline lookup yields CDR1 MNHEY and CDR2 SMNVEV (reference sequence).

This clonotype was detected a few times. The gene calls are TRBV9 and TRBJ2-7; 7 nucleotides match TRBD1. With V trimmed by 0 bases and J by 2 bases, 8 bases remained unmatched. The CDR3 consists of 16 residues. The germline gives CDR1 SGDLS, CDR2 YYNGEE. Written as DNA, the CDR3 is TGTGCCAGCAGCGTAGCCACAGGGGAGCCTCCCTACGAGCAGTACTTC. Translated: CASSVATGEPPYEQYF.

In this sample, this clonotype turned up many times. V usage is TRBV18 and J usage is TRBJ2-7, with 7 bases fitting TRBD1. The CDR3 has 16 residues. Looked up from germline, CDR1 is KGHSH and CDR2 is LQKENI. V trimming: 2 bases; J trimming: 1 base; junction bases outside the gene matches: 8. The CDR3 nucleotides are TGTGCCAGCTCACCAAGACTAACAGGGGAATCCTACGAGCAGTACTTC. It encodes CASSPRLTGESYEQYF.

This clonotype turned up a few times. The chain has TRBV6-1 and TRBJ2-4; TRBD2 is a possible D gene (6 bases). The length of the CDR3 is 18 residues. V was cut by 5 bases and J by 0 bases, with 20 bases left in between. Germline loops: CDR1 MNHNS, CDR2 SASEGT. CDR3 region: CASSLVSLGGLAKNIQYF. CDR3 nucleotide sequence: TGTGCCAGCAGTTTGGTATCTTTGGGAGGATTAGCCAAAAACATTCAGTACTTC.

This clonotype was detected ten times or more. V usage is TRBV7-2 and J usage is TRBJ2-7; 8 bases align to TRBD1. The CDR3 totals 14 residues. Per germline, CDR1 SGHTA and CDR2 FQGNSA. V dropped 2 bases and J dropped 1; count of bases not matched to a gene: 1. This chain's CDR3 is CASSLNRGSYEQYF. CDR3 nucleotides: TGTGCCAGCAGCTTAAACAGGGGGTCCTACGAGCAGTACTTC. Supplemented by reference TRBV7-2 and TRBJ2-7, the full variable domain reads GAGVSQSPSNKVTEKGKDVELRCDPISGHTALYWYRQSLGQGLEFLIYFQGNSAPDKSGLPSDRFSAERTGGSVSTLTIQRTQQEDSAVYLCASSLNRGSYEQYFGPGTRLTVT.

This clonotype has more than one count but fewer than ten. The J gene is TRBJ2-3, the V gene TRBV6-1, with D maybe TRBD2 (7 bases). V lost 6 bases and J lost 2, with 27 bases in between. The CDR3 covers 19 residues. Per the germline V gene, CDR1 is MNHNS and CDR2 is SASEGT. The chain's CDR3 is CASSPREGVLYTTTDTQYF. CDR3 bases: TGTGCCAGCAGCCCAAGGGAGGGGGTCTTGTACACAACCACAGATACGCAGTATTTT.

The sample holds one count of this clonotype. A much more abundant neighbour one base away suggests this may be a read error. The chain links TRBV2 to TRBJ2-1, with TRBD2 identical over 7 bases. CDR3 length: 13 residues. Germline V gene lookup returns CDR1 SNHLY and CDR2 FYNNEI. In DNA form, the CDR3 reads TGTGCCATCAGTACTAGCGTCTACAATGAGCAGTTCTTC. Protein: CAISTSVYNEQFF.

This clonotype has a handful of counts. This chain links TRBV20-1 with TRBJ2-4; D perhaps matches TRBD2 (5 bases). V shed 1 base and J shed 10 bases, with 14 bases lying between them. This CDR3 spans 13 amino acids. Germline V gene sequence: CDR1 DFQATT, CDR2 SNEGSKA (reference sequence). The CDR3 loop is CSARGERTHIQYF. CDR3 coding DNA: TGCAGTGCTAGAGGAGAGCGGACCCATATTCAGTACTTC.

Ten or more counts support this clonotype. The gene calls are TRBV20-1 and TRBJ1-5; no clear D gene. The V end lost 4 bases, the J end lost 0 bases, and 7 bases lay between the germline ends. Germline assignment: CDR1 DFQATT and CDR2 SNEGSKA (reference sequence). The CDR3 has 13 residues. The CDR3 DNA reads TGCAGTGCTACCAGATATAGCAATCAGCCCCAGCATTTT. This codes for CSATRYSNQPQHF.